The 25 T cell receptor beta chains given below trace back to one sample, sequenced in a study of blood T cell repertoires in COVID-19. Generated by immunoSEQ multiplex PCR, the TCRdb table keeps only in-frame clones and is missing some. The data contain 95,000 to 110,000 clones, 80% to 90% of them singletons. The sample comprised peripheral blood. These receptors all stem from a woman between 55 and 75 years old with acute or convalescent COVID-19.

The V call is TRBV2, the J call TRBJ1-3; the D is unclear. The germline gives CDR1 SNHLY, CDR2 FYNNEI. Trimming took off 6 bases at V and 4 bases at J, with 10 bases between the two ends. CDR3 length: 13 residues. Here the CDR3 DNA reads TGTGCCAGCAGATCGGCGGGGGGAAACACCATATATTTT. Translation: CASRSAGGNTIYF.

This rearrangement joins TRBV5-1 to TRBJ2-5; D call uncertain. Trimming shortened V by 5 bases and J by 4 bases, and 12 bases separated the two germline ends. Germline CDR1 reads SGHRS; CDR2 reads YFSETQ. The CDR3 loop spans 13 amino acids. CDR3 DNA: TGCGCCAGCAGATTACGACAATTAGAGACCCAGTACTTC. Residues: CASRLRQLETQYF. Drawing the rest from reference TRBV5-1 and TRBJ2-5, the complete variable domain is KAGVTQTPRYLIKTRGQQVTLSCSPISGHRSVSWYQQTPGQGLQFLFEYFSETQRNKGNFPGRFSGRQFSNSRSEMNVSTLELGDSALYLCASRLRQLETQYFGPGTRLLVL.

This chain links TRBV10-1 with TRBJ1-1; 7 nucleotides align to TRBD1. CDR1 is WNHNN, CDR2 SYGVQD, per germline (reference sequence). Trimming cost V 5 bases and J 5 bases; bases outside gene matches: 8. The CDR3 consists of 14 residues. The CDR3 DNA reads TGCGCCAGCAGTAAACAGGGGTTAGGGACTGAAGCTTTCTTT. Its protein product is CASSKQGLGTEAFF.

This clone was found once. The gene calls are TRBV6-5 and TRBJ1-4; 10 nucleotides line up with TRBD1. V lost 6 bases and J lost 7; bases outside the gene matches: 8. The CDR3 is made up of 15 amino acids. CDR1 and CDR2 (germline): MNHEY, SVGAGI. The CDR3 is CASRTPGQGTEKLFF. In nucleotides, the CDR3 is TGTGCCAGCAGAACCCCGGGACAGGGGACTGAAAAACTGTTTTTT.

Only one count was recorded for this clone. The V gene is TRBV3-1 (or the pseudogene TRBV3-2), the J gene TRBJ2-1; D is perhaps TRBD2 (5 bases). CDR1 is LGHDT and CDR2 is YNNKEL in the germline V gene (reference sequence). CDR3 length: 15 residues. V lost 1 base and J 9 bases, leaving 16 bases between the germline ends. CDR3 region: CASSQGGVDFGEQFF. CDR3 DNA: TGTGCCAGCAGCCAAGGGGGAGTGGATTTCGGTGAGCAGTTCTTC.

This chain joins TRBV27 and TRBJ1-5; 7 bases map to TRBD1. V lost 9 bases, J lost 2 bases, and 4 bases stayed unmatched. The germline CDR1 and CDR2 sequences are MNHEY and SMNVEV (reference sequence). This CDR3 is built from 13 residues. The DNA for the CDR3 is TGTGCCAGTAGTGACAGGGGCAATCAGCCCCAGCATTTT. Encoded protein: CASSDRGNQPQHF.

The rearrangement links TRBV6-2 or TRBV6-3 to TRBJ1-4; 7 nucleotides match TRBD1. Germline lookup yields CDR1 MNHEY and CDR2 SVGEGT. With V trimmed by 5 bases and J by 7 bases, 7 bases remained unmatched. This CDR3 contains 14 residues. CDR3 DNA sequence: TGTGCCAGCAGTCCACAGGGGAACGGTGAAAAACTGTTTTTT. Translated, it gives CASSPQGNGEKLFF.

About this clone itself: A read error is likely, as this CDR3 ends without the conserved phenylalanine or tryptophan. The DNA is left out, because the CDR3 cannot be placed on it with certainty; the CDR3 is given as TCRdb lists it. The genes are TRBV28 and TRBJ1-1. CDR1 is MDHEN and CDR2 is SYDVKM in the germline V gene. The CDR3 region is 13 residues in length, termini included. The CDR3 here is CASSFQITLKTGG.

The CDR3 bases are TGTGCCTGGAGTGTAATTCTCGGTCATCAGCCCCAGCATTTT. Amino acid sequence: CAWSVILGHQPQHF. The chain recombines TRBV30 with TRBJ1-5; D not resolved. This CDR3 has 14 amino acids. V was clipped by 0 bases and J by 5 bases, with 11 bases between them. Germline CDR1 GTSNPN, CDR2 SVGIG (reference sequence). The entire variable domain, with the rest obtained from reference TRBV30 and TRBJ1-5, is as follows: SQTIHQWPATLVQPVGSPLSLECTVEGTSNPNLYWYRQAAGRGLQLLFYSVGIGQISSEVPQNLSASRPQDRQFILSSKKLLLSDSGFYLCAWSVILGHQPQHFGDGTRLSIL.

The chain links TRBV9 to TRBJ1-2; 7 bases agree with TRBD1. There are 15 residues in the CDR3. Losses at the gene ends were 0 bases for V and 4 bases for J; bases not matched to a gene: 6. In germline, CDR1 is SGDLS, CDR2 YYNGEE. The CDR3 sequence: CASSVGAAGGYGYTF. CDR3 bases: TGTGCCAGCAGCGTAGGGGCGGCAGGGGGCTATGGCTACACCTTC.

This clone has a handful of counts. CDR3 region: CASSGPSNQPQHF. Written as DNA, the CDR3 is TGTGCCAGCAGTGGGCCAAGCAATCAGCCCCAGCATTTT. The V call is TRBV27, the J call TRBJ1-5; D is unclear. Looked up from germline, CDR1 is MNHEY and CDR2 is SMNVEV (reference sequence). V was pared by 5 bases and J by 1 base, with 6 bases between. This CDR3 has 13 residues.

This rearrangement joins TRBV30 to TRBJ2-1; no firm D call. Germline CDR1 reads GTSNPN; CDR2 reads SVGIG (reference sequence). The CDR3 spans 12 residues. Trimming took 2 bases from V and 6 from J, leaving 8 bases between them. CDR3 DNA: TGTGCCTGGAGTCCCTGGAGCAATGAGCAGTTCTTC. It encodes CAWSPWSNEQFF.

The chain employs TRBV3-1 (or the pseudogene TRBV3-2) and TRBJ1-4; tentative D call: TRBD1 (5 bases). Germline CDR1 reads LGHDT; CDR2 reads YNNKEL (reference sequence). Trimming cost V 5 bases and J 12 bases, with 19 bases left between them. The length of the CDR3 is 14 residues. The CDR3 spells CASSSRLGGGELFF. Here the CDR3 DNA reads TGTGCCAGCAGCAGTCGACTAGGTGGGGGAGAACTGTTTTTT.

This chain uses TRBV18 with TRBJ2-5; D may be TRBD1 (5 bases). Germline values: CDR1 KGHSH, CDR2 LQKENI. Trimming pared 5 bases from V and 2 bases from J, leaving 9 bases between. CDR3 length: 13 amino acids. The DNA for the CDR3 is TGTGCCAGCTCATCAGGGTTGCAAGAGACCCAGTACTTC. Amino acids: CASSSGLQETQYF.

CDR3 bases: TGTGCCAGTAGTGGGCCGGGGGGGAAGTCCCAAAGCCTTCCGTTCTTC. Encoded protein: CASSGPGGKSQSLPFF. The V gene is TRBV19, the J gene TRBJ2-1; 8 bases agree with TRBD2. Losses at the gene ends were 5 bases for V and 15 bases for J; bases not matched to a gene: 21. Germline CDR1 reads LNHDA; CDR2 reads SQIVND (reference sequence). The CDR3 covers 16 residues.

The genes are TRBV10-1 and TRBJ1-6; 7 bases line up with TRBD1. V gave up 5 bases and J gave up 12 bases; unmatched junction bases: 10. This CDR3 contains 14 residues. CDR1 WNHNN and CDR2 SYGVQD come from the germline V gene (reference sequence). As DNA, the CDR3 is TGCGCCAGCAGTCAGGACAGGAGTCGTAAACCCCTCCACTTT. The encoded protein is CASSQDRSRKPLHF.

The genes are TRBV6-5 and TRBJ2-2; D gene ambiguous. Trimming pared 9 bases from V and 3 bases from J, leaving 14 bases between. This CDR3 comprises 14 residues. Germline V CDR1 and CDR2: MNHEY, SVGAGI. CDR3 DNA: TGTGCCAGTAAACTCGGCGGATACACCGGGGAGCTGTTTTTT. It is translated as CASKLGGYTGELFF.

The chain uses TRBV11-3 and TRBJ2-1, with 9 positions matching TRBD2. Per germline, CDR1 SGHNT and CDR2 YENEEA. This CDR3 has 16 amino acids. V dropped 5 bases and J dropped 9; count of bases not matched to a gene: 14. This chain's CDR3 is CASSPIAGVGLVEQFF. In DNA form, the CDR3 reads TGTGCCAGCAGCCCCATAGCGGGAGTGGGCCTGGTTGAGCAGTTCTTC. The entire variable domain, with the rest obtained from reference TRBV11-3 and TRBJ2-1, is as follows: EAGVVQSPRYKIIEKKQPVAFWCNPISGHNTLYWYLQNLGQGPELLIRYENEEAVDDSQLPKDRFSAERLKGVDSTLKIQPAELGDSAVYLCASSPIAGVGLVEQFFGPGTRLTVL.

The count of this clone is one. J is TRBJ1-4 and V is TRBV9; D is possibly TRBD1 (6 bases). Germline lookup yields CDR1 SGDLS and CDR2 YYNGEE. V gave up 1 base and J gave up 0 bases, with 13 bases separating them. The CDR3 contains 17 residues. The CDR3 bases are TGTGCCAGCAGCGTAACGGGACACCCGGCAACTAATGAAAAACTGTTTTTT. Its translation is CASSVTGHPATNEKLFF.

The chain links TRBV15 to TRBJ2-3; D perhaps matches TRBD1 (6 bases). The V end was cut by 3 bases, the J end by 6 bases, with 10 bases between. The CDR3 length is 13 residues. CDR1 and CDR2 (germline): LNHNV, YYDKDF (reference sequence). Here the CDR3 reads CATSRWGQDTQYF. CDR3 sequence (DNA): TGTGCCACCAGCAGGTGGGGGCAGGATACGCAGTATTTT.

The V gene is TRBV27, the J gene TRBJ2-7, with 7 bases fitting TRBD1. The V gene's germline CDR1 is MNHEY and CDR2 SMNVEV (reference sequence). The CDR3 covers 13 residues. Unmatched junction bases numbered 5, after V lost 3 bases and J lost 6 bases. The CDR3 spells CASSFGDRAEQYF. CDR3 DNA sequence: TGTGCCAGCAGTTTCGGGGACAGAGCCGAGCAGTACTTC.

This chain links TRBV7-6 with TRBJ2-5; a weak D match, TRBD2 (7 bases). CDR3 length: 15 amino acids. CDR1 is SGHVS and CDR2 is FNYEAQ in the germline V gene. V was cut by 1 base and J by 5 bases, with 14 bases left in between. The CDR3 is CASSLEAGAFETQYF. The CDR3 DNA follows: TGTGCCAGCAGCTTAGAGGCGGGGGCGTTTGAGACCCAGTACTTC. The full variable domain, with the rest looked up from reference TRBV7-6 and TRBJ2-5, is GAGVSQSPRYKVTKRGQDVALRCDPISGHVSLYWYRQALGQGPEFLTYFNYEAQQDKSGLPNDRFSAERPEGSISTLTIQRTEQRDSAMYRCASSLEAGAFETQYFGPGTRLLVL.

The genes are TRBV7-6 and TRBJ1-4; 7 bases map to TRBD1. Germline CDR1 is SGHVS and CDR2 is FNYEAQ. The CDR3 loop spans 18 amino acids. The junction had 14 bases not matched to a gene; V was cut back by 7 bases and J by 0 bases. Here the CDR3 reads CASTLRQGGFATNEKLFF. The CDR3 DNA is TGTGCCAGCACCCTTCGACAGGGAGGATTTGCAACTAATGAAAAACTGTTTTTT.

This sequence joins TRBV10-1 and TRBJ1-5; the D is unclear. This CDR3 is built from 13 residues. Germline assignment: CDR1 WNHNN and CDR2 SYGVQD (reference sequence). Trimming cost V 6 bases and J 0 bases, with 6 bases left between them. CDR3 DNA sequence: TGCGCCAGCAGCGCTAATAGCAATCAGCCCCAGCATTTT. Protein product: CASSANSNQPQHF.

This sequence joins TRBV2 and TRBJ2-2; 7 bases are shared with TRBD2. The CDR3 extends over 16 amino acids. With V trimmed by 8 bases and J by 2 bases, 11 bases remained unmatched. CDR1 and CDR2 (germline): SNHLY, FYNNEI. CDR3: CASQFAAGLNTGELFF. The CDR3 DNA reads TGTGCCAGCCAATTTGCAGCGGGGTTAAACACCGGGGAGCTGTTTTTT.